This TCR beta chain emerged from a study of control samples from healthy donors and cancer patients. Sequencing used immunoSEQ multiplex PCR; TCRdb keeps in-frame clones, though not all of them. The sample lists some 140,000 clones, around 85% occurring once. The sample taken for sequencing was blood. The clonotype comes from a woman aged 25-40 years in good health.

The CDR3 reads CASSEADRVETF. The CDR3 nucleotides are TGTGCCAGCAGTGAAGCGGACAGGGTAGAGACTTTC. The chain combines TRBV2 with TRBJ2-6, with 8 bases that match TRBD1. Germline V gene sequence: CDR1 SNHLY, CDR2 FYNNEI. The CDR3 extends over 12 amino acids. V was pared by 0 bases and J by 18 bases, with 4 bases of the junction left unmatched.